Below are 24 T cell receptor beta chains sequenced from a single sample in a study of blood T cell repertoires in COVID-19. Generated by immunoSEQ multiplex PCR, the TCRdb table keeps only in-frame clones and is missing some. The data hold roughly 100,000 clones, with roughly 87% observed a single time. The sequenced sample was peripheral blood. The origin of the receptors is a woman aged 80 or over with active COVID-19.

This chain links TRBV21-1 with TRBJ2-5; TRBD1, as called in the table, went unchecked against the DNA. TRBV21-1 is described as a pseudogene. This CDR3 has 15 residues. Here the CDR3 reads CASTPGGRPQETQYF. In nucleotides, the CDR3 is TGTGCCAGCACCCCTGGGGGCAGGCCCCAAGAGACCCAGTACTTC.

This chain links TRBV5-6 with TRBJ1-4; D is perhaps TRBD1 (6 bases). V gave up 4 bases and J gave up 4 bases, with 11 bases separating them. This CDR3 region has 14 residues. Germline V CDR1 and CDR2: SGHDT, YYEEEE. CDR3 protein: CASSIGQFNEKLFF. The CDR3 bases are TGTGCCAGCAGCATCGGACAGTTTAATGAAAAACTGTTTTTT.

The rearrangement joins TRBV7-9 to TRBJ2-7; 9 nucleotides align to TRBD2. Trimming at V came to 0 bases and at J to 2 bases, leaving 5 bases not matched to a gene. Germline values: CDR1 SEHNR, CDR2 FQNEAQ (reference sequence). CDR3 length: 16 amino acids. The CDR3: CASSLALSGRPYEQYF. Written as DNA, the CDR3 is TGTGCCAGCAGCTTAGCTTTGAGCGGGAGGCCCTACGAGCAGTACTTC. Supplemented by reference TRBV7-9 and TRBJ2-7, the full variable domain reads DTGVSQNPRHKITKRGQNVTFRCDPISEHNRLYWYRQTLGQGPEFLTYFQNEAQLEKSRLLSDRFSAERPKGSFSTLEIQRTEQGDSAMYLCASSLALSGRPYEQYFGPGTRLTVT.

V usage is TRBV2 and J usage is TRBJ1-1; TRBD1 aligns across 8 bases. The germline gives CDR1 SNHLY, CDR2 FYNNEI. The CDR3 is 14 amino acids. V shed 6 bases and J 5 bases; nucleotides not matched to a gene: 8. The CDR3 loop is CASRTDRGGTEAFF. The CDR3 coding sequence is TGTGCCAGCAGAACAGACAGGGGAGGGACTGAAGCTTTCTTT.

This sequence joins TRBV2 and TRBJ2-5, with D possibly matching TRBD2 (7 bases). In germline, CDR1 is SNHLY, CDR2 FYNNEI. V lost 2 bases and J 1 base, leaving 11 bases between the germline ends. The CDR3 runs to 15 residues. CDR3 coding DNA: TGTGCCAGCAGTGAATTGGGGGGGCCCCAAGAGACCCAGTACTTC. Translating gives CASSELGGPQETQYF.

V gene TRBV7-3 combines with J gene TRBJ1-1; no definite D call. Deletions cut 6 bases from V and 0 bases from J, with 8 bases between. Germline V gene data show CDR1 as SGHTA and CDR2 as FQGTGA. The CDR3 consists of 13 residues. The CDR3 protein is CASSYGVNTEAFF. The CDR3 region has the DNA TGTGCCAGCAGTTACGGAGTGAACACTGAAGCTTTCTTT.

The CDR3 sequence: CASSRQFTDTQYF. The DNA for the CDR3 is TGTGCCAGCAGTCGACAGTTTACAGATACGCAGTATTTT. This chain joins TRBV12-3 or TRBV12-4 and TRBJ2-3; D might be TRBD1 (5 bases). Trimming removed 5 bases at V and 3 bases at J, with 9 bases between. The CDR3 is 13 amino acids.

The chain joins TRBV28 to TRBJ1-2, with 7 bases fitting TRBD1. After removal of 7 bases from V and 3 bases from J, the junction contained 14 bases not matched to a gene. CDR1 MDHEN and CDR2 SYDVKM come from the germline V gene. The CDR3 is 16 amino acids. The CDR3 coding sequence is TGTGCCAGCACACGGTTCCCACAGGGGCCGGACTATGGCTACACCTTC. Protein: CASTRFPQGPDYGYTF.

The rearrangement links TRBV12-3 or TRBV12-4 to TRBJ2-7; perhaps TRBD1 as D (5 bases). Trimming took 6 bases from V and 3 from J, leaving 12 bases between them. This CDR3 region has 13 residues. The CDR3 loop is CASSVGQYYEQYF. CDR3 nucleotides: TGTGCCAGCAGCGTGGGGCAGTACTACGAGCAGTACTTC.

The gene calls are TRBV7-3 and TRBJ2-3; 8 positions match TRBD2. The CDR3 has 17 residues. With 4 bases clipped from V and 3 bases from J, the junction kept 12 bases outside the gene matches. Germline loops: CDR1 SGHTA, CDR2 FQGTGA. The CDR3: CASSSQGTRGRTDTQYF. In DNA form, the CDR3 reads TGTGCCAGCAGCTCCCAAGGGACTAGAGGGAGGACAGATACGCAGTATTTT.

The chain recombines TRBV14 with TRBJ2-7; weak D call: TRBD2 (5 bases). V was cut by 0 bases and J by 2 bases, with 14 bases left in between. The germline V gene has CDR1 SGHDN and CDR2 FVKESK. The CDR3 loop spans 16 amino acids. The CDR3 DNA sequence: TGTGCCAGCAGCCAAGATCTGTCTAGCAACACCTACGAGCAGTACTTC. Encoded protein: CASSQDLSSNTYEQYF.

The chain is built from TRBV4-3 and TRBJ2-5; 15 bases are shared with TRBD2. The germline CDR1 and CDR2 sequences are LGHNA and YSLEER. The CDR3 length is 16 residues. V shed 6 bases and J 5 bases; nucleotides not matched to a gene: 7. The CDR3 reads CASSPGLAGGGETQYF. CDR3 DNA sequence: TGCGCCAGCAGTCCGGGACTAGCGGGAGGTGGGGAGACCCAGTACTTC.

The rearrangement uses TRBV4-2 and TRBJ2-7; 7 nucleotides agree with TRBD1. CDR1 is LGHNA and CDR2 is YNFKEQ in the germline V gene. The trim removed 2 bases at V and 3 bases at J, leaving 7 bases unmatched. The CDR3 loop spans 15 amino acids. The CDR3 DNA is TGTGCCAGCAGCCAAACGGACAGGTTTGACTACGAGCAGTACTTC. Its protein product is CASSQTDRFDYEQYF.

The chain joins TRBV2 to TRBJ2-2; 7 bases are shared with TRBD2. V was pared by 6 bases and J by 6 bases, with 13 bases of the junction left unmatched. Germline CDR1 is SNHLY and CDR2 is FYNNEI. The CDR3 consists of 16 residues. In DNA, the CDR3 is TGTGCCAGCAGCGGGGGAGGGGTCACCGGTCCCGGGGAGCTGTTTTTT. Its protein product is CASSGGGVTGPGELFF.

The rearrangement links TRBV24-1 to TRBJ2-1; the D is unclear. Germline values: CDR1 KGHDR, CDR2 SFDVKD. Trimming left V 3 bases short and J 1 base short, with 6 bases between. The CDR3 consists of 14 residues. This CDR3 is CATSDTTSYNEQFF. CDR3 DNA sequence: TGTGCCACCAGTGATACGACATCCTACAATGAGCAGTTCTTC.

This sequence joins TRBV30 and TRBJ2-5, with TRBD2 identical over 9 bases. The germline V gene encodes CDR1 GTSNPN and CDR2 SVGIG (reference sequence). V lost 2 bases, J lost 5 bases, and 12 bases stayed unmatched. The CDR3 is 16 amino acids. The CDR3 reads CAWSLPNSGRWETQYF. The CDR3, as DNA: TGTGCCTGGAGTCTCCCCAATAGCGGGAGATGGGAGACCCAGTACTTC. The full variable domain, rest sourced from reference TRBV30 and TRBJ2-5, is SQTIHQWPATLVQPVGSPLSLECTVEGTSNPNLYWYRQAAGRGLQLLFYSVGIGQISSEVPQNLSASRPQDRQFILSSKKLLLSDSGFYLCAWSLPNSGRWETQYFGPGTRLLVL.

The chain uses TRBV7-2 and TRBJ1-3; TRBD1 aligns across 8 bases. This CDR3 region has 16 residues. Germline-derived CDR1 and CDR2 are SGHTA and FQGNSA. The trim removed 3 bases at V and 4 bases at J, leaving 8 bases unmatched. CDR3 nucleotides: TGTGCCAGCAGCTTCTCTCAGGGGGCGGGAGGAAACACCATATATTTT. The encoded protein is CASSFSQGAGGNTIYF.

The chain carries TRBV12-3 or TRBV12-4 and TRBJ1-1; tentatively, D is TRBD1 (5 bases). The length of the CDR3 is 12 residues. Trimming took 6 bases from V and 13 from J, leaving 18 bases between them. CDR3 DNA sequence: TGTGCCAGCAGGATCTCAGGGCGTGGTTTTTTCTTT. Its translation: CASRISGRGFFF.

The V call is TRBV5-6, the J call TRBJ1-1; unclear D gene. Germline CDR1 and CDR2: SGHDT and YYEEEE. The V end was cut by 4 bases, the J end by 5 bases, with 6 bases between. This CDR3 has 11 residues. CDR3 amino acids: CASSQETEAFF. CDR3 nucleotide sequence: TGTGCCAGCAGCCAAGAGACTGAAGCTTTCTTT.

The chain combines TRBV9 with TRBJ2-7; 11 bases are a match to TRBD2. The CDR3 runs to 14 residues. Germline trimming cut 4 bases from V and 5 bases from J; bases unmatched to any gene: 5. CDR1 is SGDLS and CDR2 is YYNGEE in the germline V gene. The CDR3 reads CASSSGTSGNEQYF. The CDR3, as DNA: TGTGCCAGCAGCTCCGGGACTAGCGGAAACGAGCAGTACTTC.

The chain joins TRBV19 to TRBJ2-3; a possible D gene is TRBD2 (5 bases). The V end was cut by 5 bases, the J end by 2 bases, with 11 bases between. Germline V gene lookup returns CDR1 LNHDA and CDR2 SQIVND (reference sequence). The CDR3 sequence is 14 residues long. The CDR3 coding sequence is TGTGCCAGTAGTGCACTAGGGTCCACAGATACGCAGTATTTT. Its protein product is CASSALGSTDTQYF. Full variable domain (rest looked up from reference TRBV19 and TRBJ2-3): DGGITQSPKYLFRKEGQNVTLSCEQNLNHDAMYWYRQDPGQGLRLIYYSQIVNDFQKGDIAEGYSVSREKKESFPLTVTSAQKNPTAFYLCASSALGSTDTQYFGPGTRLTVL.

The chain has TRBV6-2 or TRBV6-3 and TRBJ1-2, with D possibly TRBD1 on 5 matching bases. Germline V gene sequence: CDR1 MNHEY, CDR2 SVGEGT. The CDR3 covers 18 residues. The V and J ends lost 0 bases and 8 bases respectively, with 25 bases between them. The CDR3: CASSYSHQGRGIVKGYTF. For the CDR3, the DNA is TGTGCCAGCAGTTACTCGCATCAGGGCCGGGGGATCGTGAAGGGCTACACCTTC.

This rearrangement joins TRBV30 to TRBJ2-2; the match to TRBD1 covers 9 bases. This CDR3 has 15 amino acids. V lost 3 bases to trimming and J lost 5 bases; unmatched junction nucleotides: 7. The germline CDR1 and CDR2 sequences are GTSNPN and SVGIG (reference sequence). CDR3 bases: TGTGCCTGGAGCGGTATGGGACAGGGAACCGGGGAGCTGTTTTTT. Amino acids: CAWSGMGQGTGELFF.

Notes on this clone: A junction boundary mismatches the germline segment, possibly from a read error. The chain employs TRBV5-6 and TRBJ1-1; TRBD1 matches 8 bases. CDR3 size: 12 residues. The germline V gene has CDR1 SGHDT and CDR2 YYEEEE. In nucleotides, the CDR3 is TGTGCCAGCAGCTTGGGGAGGGGGACAGGTGTCTTT. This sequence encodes CASSLGRGTGVF.